Included here is one T cell receptor (beta chain) sequence, with context. The ends were cut back, 3 bases at V and 4 bases at J, with 14 bases in the middle. The CDR3 loop spans 15 amino acids. The germline V gene has CDR1 MNHEY and CDR2 SMNVEV (reference sequence). This sample stems from a study of T cell responses to AZD1222 COVID-19 vaccine. The table came from immunoSEQ multiplex PCR; TCRdb's copy has only in-frame clones and leaves some out. The sample yields about 150,000 clones, roughly 92% seen once. The chain combines TRBV27 with TRBJ2-3; D perhaps matches TRBD1 (5 bases). Source: peripheral blood, taken on day 0 of AZD1222 vaccination. The sequence was obtained from an adult in good health. As DNA, the CDR3 is TGTGCCAGCAGTTTCTCCAGGGCCCCCCCAGATACGCAGTATTTT. It yields the protein CASSFSRAPPDTQYF.